This record covers a single T cell receptor (beta chain). Its matching antigen is unknown. The record originates from a study of T cell responses to AZD1222 COVID-19 vaccine. TCRdb's copy holds only in-frame clones and misses some; the assay was immunoSEQ multiplex PCR. The repertoire includes around 84,000 clones, 87% of them detected once, and about 1.6% sits in the top ten. Findings and caveats of the study: Regions left unmutated in variants are reportedly the target of nearly half of spike-specific TCRs. Just 5 or 6 AZD1222 recipients tested seropositive at baseline.

Trimming cost V 0 bases and J 1 base, with 12 bases left between them. The CDR3 sequence is 16 residues long. The germline CDR1 and CDR2 sequences are MNHEY and SVGAGI. The rearrangement uses TRBV6-5 and TRBJ1-2, with D perhaps matching TRBD1 (6 bases). Sequencing used peripheral blood, obtained on day 0 of AZD1222 vaccination. This clonotype was sampled from an adult in good health. CDR3 in amino acids: CASSYSVNRVNYGYTF. As DNA, the CDR3 is TGTGCCAGCAGTTACTCGGTCAACAGGGTTAACTATGGCTACACCTTC.